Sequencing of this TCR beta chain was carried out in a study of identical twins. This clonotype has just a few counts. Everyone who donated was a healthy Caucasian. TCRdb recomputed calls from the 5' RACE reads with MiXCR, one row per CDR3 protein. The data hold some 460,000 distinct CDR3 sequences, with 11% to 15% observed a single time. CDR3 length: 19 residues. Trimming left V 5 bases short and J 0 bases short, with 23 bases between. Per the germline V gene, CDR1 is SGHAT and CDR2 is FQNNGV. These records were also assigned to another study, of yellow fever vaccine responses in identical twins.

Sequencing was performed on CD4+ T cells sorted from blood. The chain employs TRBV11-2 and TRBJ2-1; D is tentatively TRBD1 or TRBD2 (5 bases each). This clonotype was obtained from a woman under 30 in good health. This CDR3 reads CASSTHRDRNTSSYNEQFF. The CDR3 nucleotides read TGTGCCAGCAGCACACACCGGGACCGGAACACAAGCTCCTACAATGAGCAGTTCTTC. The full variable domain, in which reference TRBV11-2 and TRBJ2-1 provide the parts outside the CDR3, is EAGVAQSPRYKIIEKRQSVAFWCNPISGHATLYWYQQILGQGPKLLIQFQNNGVVDDSQLPKDRFSAERLKGVDSTLKIQPAKLEDSAVYLCASSTHRDRNTSSYNEQFFGPGTRLTVL.